Listed below are T cell receptor beta chains from one sample, sequenced in a study of blood T cell repertoires in COVID-19. The table came from immunoSEQ multiplex PCR; TCRdb's copy has only in-frame clones and leaves some out. Among under 50,000 clones, approximately 90% were seen once, and the ten largest hold around 12%. Input material: peripheral blood. The receptors originated from a human donor in a cohort sampled during active COVID-19. CDR3s include the opening cysteine and the closing phenylalanine or tryptophan. The D gene is left open where the match is weak. The size field is filled for only some rows; it gives once, few, many or a size class.

TRBV6-2/TRBV6-3	TRBJ2-7	TRBD1	-	CASSYRGQILATHEQYF	TGTGCCAGCAGTTACAGGGGACAGATCCTAGCAACCCACGAGCAGTACTTC
TRBV13	TRBJ2-7	-	-	CASSLRDTVDEQYF	TGTGCCAGCAGCTTAAGGGACACGGTCGACGAGCAGTACTTC
TRBV3-1/TRBV3-2	TRBJ1-6	-	-	CASSLWDSQRGPLHF	TGTGCCAGCAGCCTCTGGGACTCCCAGCGCGGACCCCTCCACTTT
TRBV10-3	TRBJ2-2	TRBD1	-	CAISKDRGSGELFF	TGTGCCATCAGTAAAGACAGGGGGAGCGGGGAGCTGTTTTTT
TRBV21-1	TRBJ2-7	-	-	CASSRAGAGGGSQYF	TGTGCCAGCAGCCGCGCGGGGGCGGGAGGCGGGTCGCAGTACTTC
TRBV6-5	TRBJ2-4	-	-	CASTLLKNIQYF	TGTGCCAGCACCCTACTAAAAAACATTCAGTACTTC
TRBV7-3	TRBJ1-1	TRBD1	-	CASSTTGGNTEAFF	TGTGCCAGCAGCACGACAGGGGGGAACACTGAAGCTTTCTTT
TRBV3-1/TRBV3-2	TRBJ2-7	TRBD2	-	CASSQEGGTYYEQYF	TGTGCCAGCAGCCAAGAGGGGGGGACCTACTACGAGCAGTACTTC
TRBV7-2	TRBJ1-2	TRBD1	-	CASSFPGGRYGYTF	TGTGCCAGCAGCTTTCCAGGGGGCAGATATGGCTACACCTTC
TRBV12-3/TRBV12-4	TRBJ1-6	TRBD1	-	CASSYTGVSPLHF	TGTGCCAGCAGTTACACAGGGGTTTCACCCCTCCACTTT
TRBV19	TRBJ1-2	TRBD1	-	CASSMPGQGVYGYTF	TGTGCCAGTAGTATGCCGGGACAGGGGGTCTATGGCTACACCTTC
TRBV19	TRBJ1-2	TRBD1	-	CASSTGTGSYGYTF	TGTGCCAGTAGTACCGGGACAGGGAGCTATGGCTACACCTTC
TRBV4-1	TRBJ1-1	-	-	CASSHQKGVEAFF	TGCGCCAGCAGCCACCAAAAGGGAGTTGAAGCTTTCTTT
TRBV6-2/TRBV6-3	TRBJ1-5	-	few	CASTPRQGNQPQHF	TGTGCCAGCACCCCCAGACAGGGCAATCAGCCCCAGCATTTT
TRBV6-5	TRBJ2-2	-	-	CASTGESGELFF	TGTGCTTCCACCGGGGAATCCGGGGAGCTGTTTTTT
TRBV5-5	TRBJ2-1	TRBD2	-	CASNPLAAKTNEQFF	TGTGCCAGCAATCCACTAGCGGCCAAAACCAATGAGCAGTTCTTC
TRBV5-1	TRBJ2-7	TRBD1	-	CASSLAGQGAYEQYF	TGCGCCAGCAGCTTGGCTGGACAGGGGGCGTACGAGCAGTACTTC
TRBV4-2	TRBJ2-1	TRBD2	once	CASSQESGGPYNEQFF	TGTGCCAGCAGCCAAGAAAGCGGGGGGCCGTACAATGAGCAGTTCTTC
TRBV18	TRBJ2-6	TRBD1	-	CASSPRGQGSGSGANVLTF	TGTGCCAGCTCACCCCGCGGACAGGGAAGCGGCTCTGGGGCCAACGTCCTGACTTTC
TRBV19	TRBJ2-7	TRBD1	once	CASSIANRGLIPYEQYF	TGTGCCAGTAGTATAGCTAACAGGGGGTTGATCCCCTACGAGCAGTACTTC
TRBV7-9	TRBJ2-7	-	-	CASSVLVGTSYEQYF	TGTGCCAGCAGCGTCCTGGTGGGCACTTCCTACGAGCAGTACTTC
TRBV12-3/TRBV12-4	TRBJ2-3	-	-	CASSFLDTQYF	TGTGCCAGCAGTTTTCTGGATACGCAGTATTTT
TRBV3-1/TRBV3-2	TRBJ2-5	TRBD1	-	CASSQGWTGVAETQYF	TGTGCCAGCAGCCAAGGATGGACAGGGGTGGCCGAGACCCAGTACTTC
TRBV24-1	TRBJ2-2	-	-	CARQDTGELFF	TGTGCCAGACAGGACACCGGGGAGCTGTTTTTT
TRBV5-1	TRBJ1-1	-	-	CASSTTGTKAFF	TGCGCCAGCAGCACGACAGGAACTAAAGCTTTCTTT
TRBV7-9	TRBJ1-4	TRBD1	-	CASGTQGAANEKLFF	TGTGCCAGCGGTACTCAGGGGGCAGCTAATGAAAAACTGTTTTTT
TRBV6-6	TRBJ1-6	TRBD1	-	CASSSGTGGSPLHF	TGTGCCAGCAGCTCCGGGACAGGGGGATCACCCCTCCACTTT
TRBV14	TRBJ2-3	-	-	CASSYFTDTQYF	TGTGCCAGCAGCTATTTCACAGATACGCAGTATTTT
TRBV28	TRBJ2-5	TRBD1	-	CASSLNAGGAPTQYF	TGTGCCAGCAGTTTAAATGCAGGGGGCGCCCCTACCCAGTACTTC
TRBV4-3	TRBJ1-5	TRBD1	few	CASSKGTDSNQPQHF	TGCGCCAGCAGTAAGGGGACAGATAGCAATCAGCCCCAGCATTTT
TRBV11-3	TRBJ1-1	-	-	CASSRGKNTEAFF	TGTGCCAGCAGTCGCGGAAAGAACACTGAAGCTTTCTTT
TRBV7-9	TRBJ1-6	-	-	CVSSLPTANSPLHF	TGTGTCAGCAGCTTACCGACAGCTAATTCACCCCTCCACTTT
TRBV13	TRBJ2-7	TRBD1	-	CASSQTGADSYEQYF	TGTGCCAGCAGCCAGACAGGGGCCGACTCCTACGAGCAGTACTTC
TRBV5-1	TRBJ2-3	TRBD2	once	CASSLGGTRGPDTQYF	TGCGCCAGCAGCTTGGGGGGGACTAGAGGCCCGGATACGCAGTATTTT
TRBV7-9	TRBJ2-2	-	-	CASSPSGNTGELFF	TGTGCCAGCAGCCCAAGCGGGAACACCGGGGAGCTGTTTTTT
TRBV20-1	TRBJ2-7	TRBD2	-	CSASTGTSGRISSYEQYF	TGCAGTGCTAGTACCGGGACTAGCGGGAGGATCAGCTCCTACGAGCAGTACTTC
TRBV9	TRBJ2-7	-	once	CASSGRIGGQYF	TGTGCCAGCAGCGGCCGGATTGGCGGGCAGTACTTC